This TCR beta chain was sequenced for a study of early stage breast cancer tumors. Study-wide context: Average read coverage per sample was 9.5 to 10-fold.

To note about this clone: Its antigen is not known.

Overall study findings and caveats: Blood repertoires resembled normal breast more than tumor. Most shared enriched TCRB sequences were commonly generated ones.

The data were produced by immunoSEQ multiplex PCR, yet TCRdb's version contains in-frame clones alone and is incomplete. The sample lists around 25,000 clones; about 70% were seen once. Material for sequencing was breast tumor tissue. This sequence originates from a person between 55 and 70 years old with breast cancer.

CDR3 nucleotides: TGTGCCTGGACCCCAGGGACTACCGCCTACGAGCAGTACTTC. This translates into CAWTPGTTAYEQYF. V usage is TRBV30 and J usage is TRBJ2-7; 7 nucleotides agree with TRBD2. CDR3 length: 14 residues. In germline, CDR1 is GTSNPN, CDR2 SVGIG (reference sequence). V lost 4 bases, J lost 2 bases, and 8 bases stayed unmatched.